Each of the 17 T cell receptor beta chains below was sequenced from the same sample in a study of T cells in Graves' hyperthyroidism and ophthalmopathy. Regions amplified from RNA transcripts were the TCR beta CDR3 regions. With the HTBI primer set, the TCR CDR3 went through a first round of RT-PCR. MiXCR, run by TCRdb on the multiplex PCR reads, gives a single entry per CDR3 protein. The sample lists around 620,000 distinct CDR3 sequences, about 43% seen once, with 19% in the top ten. Material for sequencing was peripheral blood or thyroid tissue (not recorded which). Every receptor here comes from an adult woman with Graves' disease, either hyperthyroidism or ophthalmopathy (not recorded which).

This clonotype showed up many times. The J gene is TRBJ2-7, the V gene TRBV6-5; tentative D call: TRBD2 (6 bases). Looked up from germline, CDR1 is MNHEY and CDR2 is SVGAGI. The V end lost 6 bases, the J end lost 3 bases, and 21 bases lay between the germline ends. The CDR3 covers 16 residues. CDR3 protein: CASRPSKGLPGYEQYF. The CDR3 DNA sequence: TGTGCCAGCAGGCCCTCCAAGGGACTCCCTGGCTACGAGCAGTACTTC.

The chain recombines TRBV24-1 with TRBJ2-7; tentatively, D is TRBD2 (8 bases). The ends were cut back, 11 bases at V and 0 bases at J, with 19 bases in the middle. CDR3 length equals 15 residues. Looked up from germline, CDR1 is KGHDR and CDR2 is SFDVKD. CDR3 nucleotides: TGTGCCAGCAGCGGGGGACAGTACAACTCCTACGAGCAGTACTTC. It yields the protein CASSGGQYNSYEQYF.

Turning to this clonotype: Possible read error: a much larger clone is one base away. The chain employs TRBV3-1 and TRBJ1-1; weak D call: TRBD1 (5 bases). In germline, CDR1 is LGHDT, CDR2 YNNKEL (reference sequence). CDR3 size: 14 residues. The CDR3 region is CASSPLWGSTEALF. Here the CDR3 DNA reads TGTGCCAGCAGCCCATTGTGGGGGAGCACTGAAGCTCTCTTT.

The chain combines TRBV9 with TRBJ1-1; no clear D. Germline V lookup: CDR1 SGDLS, CDR2 YYNGEE. This CDR3 contains 14 residues. The V gene lost 0 bases and the J gene lost 5 bases, with 11 bases spanning the gap. The CDR3 sequence: CASSVDPGETEAFF. The CDR3 DNA sequence: TGTGCCAGCAGCGTAGATCCGGGAGAGACTGAAGCTTTCTTT.

The rearrangement joins TRBV5-1 to TRBJ1-1, with D hard to call. Per the germline V gene, CDR1 is SGHRS and CDR2 is YFSETQ. Trimming stripped 0 bases from V and 9 bases from J, with 12 bases between. The CDR3 covers 13 residues. Here the CDR3 DNA reads TGCGCCAGCAGCTTGGAGGCGGGCGGGAAAGCTTTCTTT. Protein sequence: CASSLEAGGKAFF.

This clonotype was seen repeatedly, ten times or more. This chain links TRBV10-1 with TRBJ1-5, with D perhaps matching TRBD1 (5 bases). This CDR3 spans 14 amino acids. The ends were cut back, 0 bases at V and 6 bases at J, with 9 bases in the middle. CDR1 and CDR2 from the germline V gene are WNHNN and SYGVQD (reference sequence). The CDR3 nucleotides read TGCGCCAGCAGTGAGTCAGGGGATGGTCAGCCCCAGCATTTT. This translates into CASSESGDGQPQHF.

This chain uses TRBV28 with TRBJ1-5; no clear D gene. Deletions cut 6 bases from V and 3 bases from J, with 9 bases between. Germline-derived CDR1 and CDR2 are MDHEN and SYDVKM. This CDR3 has 13 amino acids. The CDR3 reads CASRRQINQPQHF. CDR3 coding DNA: TGTGCCAGCAGACGACAAATCAATCAGCCCCAGCATTTT.

The gene calls are TRBV15 and TRBJ2-1; D gene ambiguous. The V gene lost 3 bases and the J gene lost 6 bases, with 9 bases spanning the gap. This CDR3 spans 13 amino acids. Per the germline V gene, CDR1 is LNHNV and CDR2 is YYDKDF (reference sequence). DNA for the CDR3: TGTGCCACCAGCAGTACTTTTACCAATGAGCAGTTCTTC. This translates into CATSSTFTNEQFF.

This rearrangement joins TRBV12-3 or TRBV12-4 to TRBJ1-1; no definite D call. The CDR3 extends over 14 amino acids. V was trimmed by 3 bases and J by 1 base, leaving 9 bases between them. Here the CDR3 reads CASSFGQSNTEAFF. The CDR3 coding sequence is TGTGCCAGCAGTTTCGGGCAGTCGAACACTGAAGCTTTCTTT.

This clonotype was seen repeatedly, ten times or more. The chain recombines TRBV7-9 with TRBJ1-5, with 7 nucleotides matching TRBD1. The CDR3 is 12 amino acids. Germline trimming cut 6 bases from V and 5 bases from J; bases unmatched to any gene: 1. Germline V lookup: CDR1 SEHNR, CDR2 FQNEAQ (reference sequence). CDR3 region: CASSTGDQPQHF. The CDR3 coding sequence is TGTGCCAGCAGTACAGGGGATCAGCCCCAGCATTTT.

This clonotype was recorded many times. The J gene is TRBJ2-7, the V gene TRBV7-9; weak D call: TRBD1 (5 bases). The V gene's germline CDR1 is SEHNR and CDR2 FQNEAQ (reference sequence). The CDR3 length is 13 residues. V lost 5 bases and J 2 bases, leaving 10 bases between the germline ends. The CDR3 DNA reads TGTGCCAGCAGCCCTGACAGAACCTACGAGCAGTACTTC. Amino acid sequence: CASSPDRTYEQYF. Complete variable domain (other parts from reference TRBV7-9 and TRBJ2-7): DTGVSQNPRHKITKRGQNVTFRCDPISEHNRLYWYRQTLGQGPEFLTYFQNEAQLEKSRLLSDRFSAERPKGSFSTLEIQRTEQGDSAMYLCASSPDRTYEQYFGPGTRLTVT.

The chain has TRBV9 and TRBJ2-1; TRBD1 matches 7 bases. Germline CDR1 and CDR2: SGDLS and YYNGEE. This CDR3 is built from 14 residues. The ends lost 5 bases at V and 5 bases at J; junction bases unmatched: 7. The CDR3 coding sequence is TGTGCCAGCAGTCGGGACAGATCAAACAATGAGCAGTTCTTC. Its translation: CASSRDRSNNEQFF.

This clonotype was counted only a few times. The chain is built from TRBV30 and TRBJ1-1; tentative D call: TRBD1 (6 bases). Trimming pared 5 bases from V and 2 bases from J, leaving 15 bases between. This CDR3 is built from 14 residues. Germline-derived CDR1 and CDR2 are GTSNPN and SVGIG (reference sequence). CDR3 in DNA: TGTGCCTGGCTCCCCGGACAGCTAAACACTGAAGCTTTCTTT. Its translation: CAWLPGQLNTEAFF.

The chain carries TRBV4-1 and TRBJ1-5; the D is unclear. CDR1 and CDR2 from the germline V gene are MGHRA and YSYEKL. Trimming removed 1 base from V and 8 bases from J, with 12 bases in between. This CDR3 comprises 14 residues. The CDR3 loop is CASSQVGGGEPQHF. CDR3 sequence (DNA): TGCGCCAGCAGCCAAGTGGGCGGCGGTGAGCCCCAGCATTTT.

The CDR3 region is CASSPVRGREAYGYTF. Written as DNA, the CDR3 is TGTGCCAGTAGCCCCGTGAGGGGCAGGGAGGCCTATGGCTACACCTTC. V usage is TRBV7-9 and J usage is TRBJ1-2; a weak D match, TRBD1 (5 bases). This CDR3 region has 16 residues. Germline CDR1 is SEHNR and CDR2 is FQNEAQ (reference sequence). The V gene lost 9 bases and the J gene lost 4 bases, with 24 bases spanning the gap.

This clonotype was detected ten times or more. The J gene is TRBJ1-2, the V gene TRBV3-1, with no clear D. The V end was cut by 1 base, the J end by 7 bases, with 10 bases between. This CDR3 spans 13 amino acids. Germline lookup yields CDR1 LGHDT and CDR2 YNNKEL (reference sequence). CDR3 nucleotides: TGTGCCAGCAGCCAAGGTCTTGGGTTTGGCTACACCTTC. It yields the protein CASSQGLGFGYTF.

About this clonotype itself: The junction departs from the called germline gene at one end, perhaps through a read error. This chain links TRBV11-1 with TRBJ1-1; no clear D gene. The V gene's germline CDR1 is SGHAT and CDR2 FQDESV (reference sequence). This CDR3 is 15 amino acids long. The CDR3 DNA sequence: TGTGCCAGCAGCTCCAGAGACGACCGGAACACTGTAGCTTTCTTT. It yields the protein CASSSRDDRNTVAFF.